Shown below are 21 T cell receptor beta chains from a single sample sequenced in a study of vaccination effects on CD4 cells after COVID-19 (dated by TCRdb to 2021 to 2024). Their cognate antigens are unknown. After approximately 11 days of culture, CD4+ T cells were isolated with the EasySep CD4+ T cell isolation kit. The library relied on the immunoSEQ multiplex PCR assay. TCRdb mirrors the immuneACCESS table, restricted to in-frame sequences. Some clones are absent from its copies; in checked studies, under half trace to an unresolved V gene, and the reason for the others is unknown. The sample yields more than 30,000 clones; roughly 79% were counted once. The leading ten clones occupy about 3% of the sample. Sequenced here: CD4+ T cells from PBMCs cultured without peptide, sampled before COVID-19 vaccination. These receptors were collected from a human donor who received a COVID-19 vaccine.

The chain joins TRBV18 to TRBJ2-7, with 12 bases that match TRBD2. J was trimmed by 5 bases and V by 2 bases; bases with no gene match: 4. Germline assignment: CDR1 KGHSH and CDR2 LQKENI. The CDR3 runs to 15 residues. In DNA, the CDR3 is TGTGCCAGCTCACCATTAGGACTAGCGGGAAACGAGCAGTACTTC. It specifies CASSPLGLAGNEQYF.

The chain uses TRBV20-1 and TRBJ2-7; tentative D call: TRBD1 (5 bases). Germline V lookup: CDR1 DFQATT, CDR2 SNEGSKA (reference sequence). V dropped 3 bases and J dropped 2 bases, with 14 bases sitting between them. This CDR3 contains 14 residues. CDR3 amino acids: CSASSGQAAYEQYF. The DNA of the CDR3 is TGCAGTGCTAGTTCCGGACAAGCCGCCTACGAGCAGTACTTC.

CDR3 DNA sequence: TGTGCCAGCTCACCACCCAGTCAGCTGGGTGGAGCTTTCTTT. Its protein is CASSPPSQLGGAFF. This sequence joins TRBV18 and TRBJ1-1; no firm D call. The CDR3 length is 14 residues. V gave up 0 bases and J gave up 10 bases, with 15 bases separating them. CDR1 and CDR2 from the germline V gene are KGHSH and LQKENI.

The chain links TRBV2 to TRBJ1-5, with D unresolved. The CDR3 consists of 11 residues. The V gene's germline CDR1 is SNHLY and CDR2 FYNNEI. Trimming stripped 5 bases from V and 4 bases from J, with 3 bases between. This CDR3 reads CASSLNQPQHF. CDR3 sequence (DNA): TGTGCCAGCAGTTTAAATCAGCCCCAGCATTTT.

This chain connects TRBV12-5 to TRBJ2-5; D is uncertain. This CDR3 is 12 amino acids long. Germline CDR1 and CDR2: LGHNT and FRNRAP. V was shortened by 7 bases and J by 5 bases, with 11 bases between the two germline ends. CDR3 amino acids: CASAARMETQYF. CDR3 nucleotide sequence: TGTGCTAGTGCTGCACGGATGGAGACCCAGTACTTC.

The V gene is TRBV12-3 or TRBV12-4, the J gene TRBJ2-7; 7 bases line up with TRBD2. J was trimmed by 6 bases and V by 0 bases; bases with no gene match: 2. The CDR3 loop spans 13 amino acids. CDR3 protein: CASSLAGGSEQYF. DNA of the CDR3: TGTGCCAGCAGTTTAGCGGGAGGGTCCGAGCAGTACTTC.

V and J are TRBV11-2 and TRBJ1-5; D is unclear. The CDR3 runs to 13 residues. The V end lost 1 base, the J end lost 6 bases, and 7 bases lay between the germline ends. CDR1 is SGHAT and CDR2 is FQNNGV in the germline V gene. The CDR3 coding sequence is TGTGCCAGCAGCTTAGGCAGGACTCAGCCCCAGCATTTT. This sequence encodes CASSLGRTQPQHF.

This chain links TRBV7-2 with TRBJ1-1; no reliable D call. Germline CDR1 reads SGHTA; CDR2 reads FQGNSA. The CDR3 covers 13 residues. Trimming took 4 bases from V and 3 from J, leaving 9 bases between them. The CDR3 sequence is CASSWTQDTEAFF. In DNA form, the CDR3 reads TGTGCCAGCAGCTGGACCCAAGACACTGAAGCTTTCTTT. The full variable domain, with the rest looked up from reference TRBV7-2 and TRBJ1-1, is GAGVSQSPSNKVTEKGKDVELRCDPISGHTALYWYRQSLGQGLEFLIYFQGNSAPDKSGLPSDRFSAERTGGSVSTLTIQRTQQEDSAVYLCASSWTQDTEAFFGQGTRLTVV.

This sequence joins TRBV2 and TRBJ2-6; perhaps TRBD1 as D (5 bases). This CDR3 has 17 amino acids. Trimming took 4 bases from V and 0 from J, leaving 13 bases between them. Germline V CDR1 and CDR2: SNHLY, FYNNEI. This chain's CDR3 is CASSVQQVLSGANVLTF. CDR3 DNA: TGTGCCAGCAGTGTGCAACAGGTACTCTCTGGGGCCAACGTCCTGACTTTC. Variable domain in full (rest from reference TRBV2 and TRBJ2-6): EPEVTQTPSHQVTQMGQEVILRCVPISNHLYFYWYRQILGQKVEFLVSFYNNEISEKSEIFDDQFSVERPDGSNFTLKIRSTKLEDSAMYFCASSVQQVLSGANVLTFGAGSRLTVL.

The chain couples TRBV9 to TRBJ1-2, with a weak D call TRBD1 (5 bases). CDR1 is SGDLS, CDR2 YYNGEE, per germline. Trimming took off 6 bases at V and 0 bases at J, with 12 bases between the two ends. The CDR3 spans 14 residues. In DNA, the CDR3 is TGTGCCAGCAACTCTCAGGGAGCTAACTATGGCTACACCTTC. Translation: CASNSQGANYGYTF.

The chain is built from TRBV9 and TRBJ2-5; D may match TRBD1 or TRBD2 (5 bases each). The ends were cut back, 3 bases at V and 5 bases at J, with 14 bases in the middle. Germline CDR1 and CDR2: SGDLS and YYNGEE. The CDR3 length is 14 residues. Written as DNA, the CDR3 is TGTGCCAGCAGCGCAACAGGAGGCTCGGAGACCCAGTACTTC. It is translated as CASSATGGSETQYF.

V and J are TRBV7-9 and TRBJ2-7, with 7 positions matching TRBD1. The germline V gene has CDR1 SEHNR and CDR2 FQNEAQ (reference sequence). V lost 1 base to trimming and J lost 9 bases; unmatched junction nucleotides: 3. The CDR3 has 12 amino acids. The CDR3, as DNA: TGTGCCAGCAGCTTAGGACAGGGCCGGCAGTACTTC. Its protein is CASSLGQGRQYF.

The V call is TRBV25-1, the J call TRBJ2-3, with 12 bases matching TRBD2. Germline CDR1 reads MGHDK; CDR2 reads SYGVNS. The CDR3 contains 15 residues. The trim removed 6 bases at V and 2 bases at J, leaving 3 bases unmatched. CDR3 region: CASRTSGGITDTQYF. The CDR3 nucleotides are TGTGCCAGCAGAACTAGCGGGGGGATCACAGATACGCAGTATTTT.

This chain connects TRBV5-6 to TRBJ1-1; perhaps TRBD1 as D (5 bases). The germline V and J ends were trimmed by 0 bases and 5 bases, with 11 bases remaining between them. Germline V CDR1 and CDR2: SGHDT, YYEEEE. This CDR3 spans 14 amino acids. This CDR3 is CASSLVTGVTEAFF. The CDR3 bases are TGTGCCAGCAGCTTGGTTACGGGGGTAACTGAAGCTTTCTTT.

The rearrangement links TRBV5-4 to TRBJ1-2; tentatively, D is TRBD1 (6 bases). This CDR3 has 13 amino acids. Looked up from germline, CDR1 is SGHNT and CDR2 is YYREEE (reference sequence). V dropped 7 bases and J dropped 6 bases, with 16 bases sitting between them. CDR3 bases: TGTGCCAGCGCCCCCCAGGGGTCTGATGGCTACACCTTC. Translation: CASAPQGSDGYTF.

This chain uses TRBV10-3 with TRBJ2-1; 11 nucleotides agree with TRBD1. Germline CDR1 reads ENHRY; CDR2 reads SYGVKD. The CDR3 contains 16 residues. V lost 6 bases to trimming and J lost 4 bases; unmatched junction nucleotides: 8. This chain's CDR3 is CAISGTGGGNYNEQFF. CDR3 in DNA: TGTGCCATCAGCGGGACAGGGGGGGGGAATTACAATGAGCAGTTCTTC.

V usage is TRBV2 and J usage is TRBJ2-1; TRBD1 is a possible D gene (5 bases). V lost 2 bases and J 6 bases, leaving 11 bases between the germline ends. The CDR3 extends over 14 amino acids. The germline CDR1 and CDR2 sequences are SNHLY and FYNNEI. The CDR3 is CASSELTVANEQFF. The CDR3 DNA is TGTGCCAGCAGTGAACTGACAGTGGCCAATGAGCAGTTCTTC. Full variable domain (missing parts from reference TRBV2 and TRBJ2-1): EPEVTQTPSHQVTQMGQEVILRCVPISNHLYFYWYRQILGQKVEFLVSFYNNEISEKSEIFDDQFSVERPDGSNFTLKIRSTKLEDSAMYFCASSELTVANEQFFGPGTRLTVL.

The chain uses TRBV28 and TRBJ2-1; 15 bases match TRBD2. The junction had 4 bases not matched to a gene; V was cut back by 4 bases and J by 9 bases. This CDR3 region has 15 residues. Germline assignment: CDR1 MDHEN and CDR2 SYDVKM. CDR3 sequence reads: CASSSGTSGRSEQFF. The CDR3 bases are TGTGCCAGCAGTTCTGGGACTAGCGGGAGGAGTGAGCAGTTCTTC.

This clone was counted once. The gene calls are TRBV6-5 and TRBJ1-2, with 7 bases lining up with TRBD1. After removal of 5 bases from V and 8 bases from J, the junction contained 8 bases not matched to a gene. The CDR3 is 13 amino acids. Germline V gene data show CDR1 as MNHEY and CDR2 as SVGAGI. CDR3 in amino acids: CASSPGTEGGYTF. The CDR3 nucleotides are TGTGCCAGCAGTCCCGGGACAGAGGGGGGCTACACCTTC.

The chain uses TRBV3-1 (or the pseudogene TRBV3-2) and TRBJ2-1; TRBD2 matches 10 bases. Germline values: CDR1 LGHDT, CDR2 YNNKEL (reference sequence). The V segment lost 4 bases and the J segment 9 bases; nucleotides outside the gene matches: 12. The CDR3 extends over 16 amino acids. The CDR3 DNA sequence: TGTGCCAGCAGCCCTGGGGCAAGCGGGGGGGCGCGTGAGCAGTTCTTC. Its translation is CASSPGASGGAREQFF.

This clone was detected only a few times. The junction differs from germline at one of its ends, possibly a read error. This sequence joins TRBV7-7 and TRBJ2-2; 9 positions agree with TRBD1. The CDR3 spans 16 residues. Germline V gives CDR1 SSHAT, CDR2 FNYEAQ (reference sequence). The DNA of the CDR3 is TGTGCTAGCAGCCCGGGACAGGGCGGGGGCACCGGGGAGCTGTTTTTT. Protein: CASSPGQGGGTGELFF.